Listed below are T cell receptor beta chains from one sample, sequenced in a study of response to subunit inactivated influenza vaccine. In TCRdb, the RT-PCR reads were re-called with MiXCR into one record per CDR3 protein. The repertoire holds 610,000 or so distinct CDR3 sequences, with 13% to 15% as singletons. The material was PBMCs from blood, obtained 12 days after vaccination. Source of these receptors: a man aged 45-65 years who received an inactivated influenza vaccine. Each CDR3 is given with its conserved first and last residue. Each record gives: CDR3 DNA, CDR3 protein, clone size, D gene, J gene, V gene. D genes are given only for firm matches. Rows may omit the clone size; those that give it use once, few, many or a size class.

TGTGCCAGCAGCCGGATGGGGGTTTCCTACGAGCAGTACTTC	CASSRMGVSYEQYF	-	-	TRBJ2-7	TRBV11-1
TGTGCCATCAGCTTAACTAGCGGGGGCCACCCTTCCTACGAGCAGTACTTC	CAISLTSGGHPSYEQYF	few	TRBD2	TRBJ2-7	TRBV10-3
TGTGCCAGCAGCTGGACAGTACTAGCGGGGGCCCAGTACTTC	CASSWTVLAGAQYF	few	TRBD2	TRBJ2-5	TRBV5-5
TGTGCCAGCAGCATCGTAACAGGTTTAAGAACTGAAGCTTTCTTT	CASSIVTGLRTEAFF	few	-	TRBJ1-1	TRBV7-9
TGTGCCTGGAGTAAAAGCGGGGGTGAGCAGTTCTTC	CAWSKSGGEQFF	-	TRBD2	TRBJ2-1	TRBV30
TGCAGTGCTGGTCCTAGCGGGAGGGGGTCCTACGAGCAGTACTTC	CSAGPSGRGSYEQYF	-	TRBD2	TRBJ2-7	TRBV20-1
TGCGCCAGCAGCTTCGACCCGGCGCATAAGTACTTC	CASSFDPAHKYF	-	-	TRBJ2-7	TRBV5-1
TGTGCCAGCAGCACACAGGGGGGCACCGGGGAGCTGTTTTTT	CASSTQGGTGELFF	-	TRBD1	TRBJ2-2	TRBV5-6
TGTGCCAGCAGTCGAACCCTATACAGGGGTACTGAAGCTTTCTTT	CASSRTLYRGTEAFF	few	TRBD1	TRBJ1-1	TRBV12-3/TRBV12-4
TGTGCCAGCAGCTCCCCCCTCACAGGGCAGTACGAGCAGTACTTC	CASSSPLTGQYEQYF	-	-	TRBJ2-7	TRBV7-6
TGTGCCAGCAGTCCCCCCTCGAGGGAGCTGTTTTTT	CASSPPSRELFF	few	-	TRBJ2-2	TRBV12-3/TRBV12-4
TGCAGCGTTGCACAGTTTAACACTGAAGCTTTCTTT	CSVAQFNTEAFF	few	-	TRBJ1-1	TRBV29-1
TGTGCCAGCAGTTTATTGACTAGCGGGATTGGGTTGCAGTATTTT	CASSLLTSGIGLQYF	-	TRBD2	TRBJ2-3	TRBV28
TGCAGTGCGACGACTAGCGGGGATCGCACAGATACGCAGTATTTT	CSATTSGDRTDTQYF	few	TRBD2	TRBJ2-3	TRBV20-1
TGCAGTGCTAGTCCCGGACAGGAGATCACAGATACGCAGTATTTT	CSASPGQEITDTQYF	few	TRBD1	TRBJ2-3	TRBV20-1
TGTGCCAGCTTTATCGGAGAGGAGCCCTACGAGCAGTACTTC	CASFIGEEPYEQYF	few	-	TRBJ2-7	TRBV5-5
TGTGCCAGCAGCATCAACACCCAACTTGTCGTCGGAGAGCAGTTCTTC	CASSINTQLVVGEQFF	many	-	TRBJ2-1	TRBV6-5
TGTGCCATCAGTGAAGATAAAGACGTCTCGGAAGGCACTGAAGCTTTCTTT	CAISEDKDVSEGTEAFF	-	-	TRBJ1-1	TRBV10-3
TGTGCCAGCAGTGGCCGAGTGGGACAGGGAGCGAACACCGGGGAGCTGTTTTTT	CASSGRVGQGANTGELFF	-	TRBD1	TRBJ2-2	TRBV6-2/TRBV6-3
TGCGCCAGCAGCGAAACTAGCGGGAGTAACAATGAGCAGTTCTTC	CASSETSGSNNEQFF	many	TRBD2	TRBJ2-1	TRBV5-1
TGTGCCAGCAGCTTAGCTCTGGTAGGGACAAAAGCCAAAAACATTCAGTACTTC	CASSLALVGTKAKNIQYF	-	-	TRBJ2-4	TRBV11-2
TGTGCCAGCAGCCAAGATGGAGCGGAGCAGTTCTTC	CASSQDGAEQFF	-	-	TRBJ2-1	TRBV3-1
TGTGCCAGCAGGGGACAAGGGTCACCCCTCCACTTT	CASRGQGSPLHF	few	-	TRBJ1-6	TRBV2
TGCAGCGTTGTTCTACTGTACGAGCAGTACTTC	CSVVLLYEQYF	many	-	TRBJ2-7	TRBV29-1
TGCAGCGTTGAAGGGTTCTACAGGGGCCCGAATACTGAAGCTTTCTTT	CSVEGFYRGPNTEAFF	few	TRBD1	TRBJ1-1	TRBV29-1
TGCAGCGTTGAGAGAGGGGGCTACACCTTC	CSVERGGYTF	-	-	TRBJ1-2	TRBV29-1
TGCGCCAGCAGCCAAGATCGGACAGGCCGCTATGGCTACACCTTC	CASSQDRTGRYGYTF	-	TRBD1	TRBJ1-2	TRBV4-3
TGTGCCATCAGTACTCGGGGGACCTCCTACGAGCAGTACTTC	CAISTRGTSYEQYF	-	-	TRBJ2-7	TRBV10-3
TGTGCCAGCATCTCAATCGGGGCTCCTGAAGCTTTCTTT	CASISIGAPEAFF	many	-	TRBJ1-1	TRBV12-3/TRBV12-4
TGCAGTGCTAGAGATCACCGGCATTGGGGCTACACCTTC	CSARDHRHWGYTF	-	-	TRBJ1-2	TRBV20-1
TGTGCCAGCAGTTTAGGGGCCTGGACAGATTTAACTTACAATGAGCAGTTCTTC	CASSLGAWTDLTYNEQFF	few	-	TRBJ2-1	TRBV12-3/TRBV12-4
TGCGCCAGCAGCTTGCTAACAGGGGAGTACGAGCAGTACTTC	CASSLLTGEYEQYF	-	TRBD1	TRBJ2-7	TRBV5-1
TGTGCCAGCAGTGACTCCCTTCTAGCGGGGGGGCGATGGGATACGCAGTATTTT	CASSDSLLAGGRWDTQYF	-	TRBD2	TRBJ2-3	TRBV6-4
TGTGCCAGCAGCTTGGGGGACGGTGGTGAGCAGTACTTC	CASSLGDGGEQYF	-	-	TRBJ2-7	TRBV5-6
TGTGCCAGCAGTCCGATTCGATCAACCGCGATGGATACGCAGTATTTT	CASSPIRSTAMDTQYF	few	-	TRBJ2-3	TRBV6-2/TRBV6-3
TGTGCCAGCAGTTACACTATACTTGGCACAGATACGCAGTATTTT	CASSYTILGTDTQYF	-	-	TRBJ2-3	TRBV6-5
TGTGCCAGCAGCCGTTCAGGGCGCCGAGATGAAAAACTGTTTTTT	CASSRSGRRDEKLFF	-	-	TRBJ1-4	TRBV3-1
TGCGCCAGCAGCCCTGGGACAGGAGGGTTATACGAGCAGTACTTC	CASSPGTGGLYEQYF	many	TRBD1	TRBJ2-7	TRBV5-1
TGTGCCAGCAGAGAGGACAGTACCTACGAGCAGTACTTC	CASREDSTYEQYF	few	-	TRBJ2-7	TRBV6-1
TGCGCCAGCAGCGCCGGACAGGTCGCGAACACCGGGGAGCTGTTTTTT	CASSAGQVANTGELFF	-	TRBD1	TRBJ2-2	TRBV5-1
TGTGCCAGCGCAGGGGCTACTGACTACGAGCAGTACTTC	CASAGATDYEQYF	few	-	TRBJ2-7	TRBV2
TGTGCCAGCAGCTTATCAGGGGGCGGTAATTCACCCCTCCACTTT	CASSLSGGGNSPLHF	-	TRBD1	TRBJ1-6	TRBV7-9
TGTGCCAGCAGTGAAACCGGGGTCCCCTCTGGGGCCAACGTCCTGACTTTC	CASSETGVPSGANVLTF	-	-	TRBJ2-6	TRBV28
TGCGCCAGCAGTCCGGGACAGGGCAACAATGAGCAGTTCTTC	CASSPGQGNNEQFF	many	TRBD1	TRBJ2-1	TRBV5-1
TGTGCCAGCAATGGTAGGCGAGCCGAGCAGTACTTC	CASNGRRAEQYF	-	-	TRBJ2-7	TRBV6-2/TRBV6-3
TGTGCCACCAGTGATCCCTATTTTTACAATGAGCAGTTCTTC	CATSDPYFYNEQFF	-	-	TRBJ2-1	TRBV24-1
TGTGCCAGCAGTGACCATACGTACATAGATACGCAGTATTTT	CASSDHTYIDTQYF	few	-	TRBJ2-3	TRBV25-1
TGTGCCTGGAGCGAAGGGCTCACAGATACGCAGTATTTT	CAWSEGLTDTQYF	-	-	TRBJ2-3	TRBV30